This record looks at one T cell receptor (beta chain) sequence and its context. V was clipped by 8 bases and J by 3 bases; unmatched bases: 7. The CDR3 is made up of 15 amino acids. The germline V gene encodes CDR1 MNHEY and CDR2 SVGAGI. This sample stems from a study of control samples from healthy donors and cancer patients. Libraries were prepared by immunoSEQ multiplex PCR; TCRdb keeps only in-frame clonotypes and omits some of them. Of about 160,000 clones in the sample, roughly nine tenths were seen once. The chain recombines TRBV6-5 with TRBJ2-1; 10 nucleotides agree with TRBD2. The material sequenced was blood. This clonotype was obtained from a woman aged 25-40 years in good health. The CDR3 sequence is CASQVAGGIYNEQFF. In DNA, the CDR3 is TGTGCCAGCCAAGTAGCGGGAGGCATCTACAATGAGCAGTTCTTC.